This T cell receptor beta chain derives from a study of early T cells in non-severe SARS-CoV-2 infection. Trimming left V 6 bases short and J 7 bases short, with 9 bases between. CDR1 WSHSY and CDR2 SAAADI come from the germline V gene. The CDR3 loop spans 11 amino acids. A word on this clonotype: As yet, its antigen is unknown.

TCRdb ran MiXCR on the 5' RACE reads and lists one entry per CDR3 protein. The sample includes around 25,000 distinct CDR3 sequences, approximately 5.1% seen only once; the top ten take approximately 6.6%. The study, taken as a whole, reports: Matching results from VDJdb favored anti-spike CD8 responses, leaving private and CD4 specificities undetected.

Sequencing input: whole blood. The receptor was derived from an adult who was a healthcare worker with PCR-confirmed SARS-CoV-2 infection or an uninfected control (not recorded which). The chain joins TRBV10-2 to TRBJ1-2; unclear D gene. This CDR3 reads CASRGRSGYTF. CDR3 in DNA: TGCGCCAGCAGGGGGAGGAGTGGCTACACCTTC.